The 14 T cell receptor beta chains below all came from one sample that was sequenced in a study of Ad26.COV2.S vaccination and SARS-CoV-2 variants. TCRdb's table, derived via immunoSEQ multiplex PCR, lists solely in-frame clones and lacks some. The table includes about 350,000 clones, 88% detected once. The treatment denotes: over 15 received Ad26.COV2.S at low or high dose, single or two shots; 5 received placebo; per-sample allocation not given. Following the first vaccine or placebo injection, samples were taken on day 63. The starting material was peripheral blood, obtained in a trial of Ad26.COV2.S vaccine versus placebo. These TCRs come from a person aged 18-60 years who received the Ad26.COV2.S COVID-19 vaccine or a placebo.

CDR3: CASSLTPGHNNEQFF. The CDR3 DNA reads as TGTGCCAGCAGCCTGACACCGGGACACAACAATGAGCAGTTCTTC. The gene calls are TRBV7-3 and TRBJ2-1; D perhaps matches TRBD1 (6 bases). Germline assignment: CDR1 SGHTA and CDR2 FQGTGA. The CDR3 is 15 residues long. V shed 5 bases and J shed 5 bases, with 16 bases lying between them. Full variable domain (missing parts from reference TRBV7-3 and TRBJ2-1): GAGVSQTPSNKVTEKGKYVELRCDPISGHTALYWYRQSLGQGPEFLIYFQGTGAADDSGLPNDRFFAVRPEGSVSTLKIQRTERGDSAVYLCASSLTPGHNNEQFFGPGTRLTVL.

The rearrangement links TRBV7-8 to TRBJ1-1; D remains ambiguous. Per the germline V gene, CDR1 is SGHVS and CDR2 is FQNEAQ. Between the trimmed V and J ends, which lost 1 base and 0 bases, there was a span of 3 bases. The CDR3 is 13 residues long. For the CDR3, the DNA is TGTGCCAGCAGCTTAGGAATGAACACTGAAGCTTTCTTT. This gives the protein CASSLGMNTEAFF. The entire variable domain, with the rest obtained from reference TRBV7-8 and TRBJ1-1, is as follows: GAGVSQSPRYKVAKRGQDVALRCDPISGHVSLFWYQQALGQGPEFLTYFQNEAQLDKSGLPSDRFFAERPEGSVSTLKIQRTQQEDSAVYLCASSLGMNTEAFFGQGTRLTVV.

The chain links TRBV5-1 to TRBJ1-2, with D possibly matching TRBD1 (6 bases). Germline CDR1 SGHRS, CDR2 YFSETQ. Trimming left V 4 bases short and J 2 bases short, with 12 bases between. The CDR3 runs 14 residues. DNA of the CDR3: TGCGCCAGCAGCCAGGGACAAATAAACTATGGCTACACCTTC. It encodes CASSQGQINYGYTF.

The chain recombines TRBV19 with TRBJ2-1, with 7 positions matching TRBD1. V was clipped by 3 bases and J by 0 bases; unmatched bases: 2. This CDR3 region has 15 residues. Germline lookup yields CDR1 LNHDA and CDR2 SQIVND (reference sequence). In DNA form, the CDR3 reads TGTGCCAGTAGTATTCAGGGGGTCTCCTACAATGAGCAGTTCTTC. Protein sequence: CASSIQGVSYNEQFF.

CDR3 region: CAVAGGPGTGELFF. CDR3 DNA sequence: TGTGCCGTAGCGGGGGGGCCTGGCACCGGGGAGCTGTTTTTT. The chain carries TRBV10-3 and TRBJ2-2; 11 bases match TRBD2. The CDR3 is 14 amino acids. The ends lost 11 bases at V and 4 bases at J; junction bases unmatched: 6. Germline lookup yields CDR1 ENHRY and CDR2 SYGVKD.

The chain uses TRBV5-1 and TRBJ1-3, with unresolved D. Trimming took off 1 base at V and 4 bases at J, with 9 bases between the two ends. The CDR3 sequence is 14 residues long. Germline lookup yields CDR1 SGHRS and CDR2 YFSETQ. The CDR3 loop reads CASSLPQPGNTIYF. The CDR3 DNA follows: TGCGCCAGCAGCTTGCCGCAACCCGGAAACACCATATATTTT.

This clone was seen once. CDR3 sequence (DNA): TGTGCTAGTGGCCGGGATGCCTACGAGCAGTACTTC. Protein sequence: CASGRDAYEQYF. V usage is TRBV12-5 and J usage is TRBJ2-7; possibly TRBD2 for D (5 bases). Trimming shortened V by 6 bases and J by 2 bases, and 8 bases separated the two germline ends. CDR3 length: 12 residues. Germline CDR1 and CDR2: LGHNT and FRNRAP.

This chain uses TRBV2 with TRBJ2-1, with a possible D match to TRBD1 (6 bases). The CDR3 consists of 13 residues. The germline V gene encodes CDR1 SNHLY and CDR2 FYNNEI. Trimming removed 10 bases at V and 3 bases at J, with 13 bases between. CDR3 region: CATPDRNYNEQFF. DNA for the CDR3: TGTGCCACCCCAGACAGGAACTACAATGAGCAGTTCTTC. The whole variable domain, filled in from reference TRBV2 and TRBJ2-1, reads EPEVTQTPSHQVTQMGQEVILRCVPISNHLYFYWYRQILGQKVEFLVSFYNNEISEKSEIFDDQFSVERPDGSNFTLKIRSTKLEDSAMYFCATPDRNYNEQFFGPGTRLTVL.

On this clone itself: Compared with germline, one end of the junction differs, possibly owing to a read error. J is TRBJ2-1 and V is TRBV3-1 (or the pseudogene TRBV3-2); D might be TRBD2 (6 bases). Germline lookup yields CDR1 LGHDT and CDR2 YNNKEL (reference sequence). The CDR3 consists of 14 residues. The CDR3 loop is CASSQDWGRPTRLF. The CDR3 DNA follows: TGTGCCAGCAGCCAAGATTGGGGGAGGCCGACCAGACTCTTC.

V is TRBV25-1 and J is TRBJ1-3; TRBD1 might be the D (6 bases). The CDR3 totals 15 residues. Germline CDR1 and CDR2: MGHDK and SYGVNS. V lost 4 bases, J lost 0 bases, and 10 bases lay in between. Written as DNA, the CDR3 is TGTGCCAGCAGTGTCAGGGGATACTCTGGAAACACCATATATTTT. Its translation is CASSVRGYSGNTIYF.

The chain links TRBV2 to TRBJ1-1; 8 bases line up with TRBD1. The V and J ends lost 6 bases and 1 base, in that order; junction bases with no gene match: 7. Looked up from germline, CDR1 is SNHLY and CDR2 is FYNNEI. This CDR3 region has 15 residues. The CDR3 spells CASSYDRGANTEAFF. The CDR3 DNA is TGTGCCAGCAGCTACGACAGGGGCGCGAACACTGAAGCTTTCTTT.

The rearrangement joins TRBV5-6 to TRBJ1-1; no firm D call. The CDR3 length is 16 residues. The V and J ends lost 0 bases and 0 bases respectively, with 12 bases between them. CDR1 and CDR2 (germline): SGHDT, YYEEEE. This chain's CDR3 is CASSLAAGVMNTEAFF. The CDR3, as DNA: TGTGCCAGCAGCTTGGCGGCAGGTGTAATGAACACTGAAGCTTTCTTT.

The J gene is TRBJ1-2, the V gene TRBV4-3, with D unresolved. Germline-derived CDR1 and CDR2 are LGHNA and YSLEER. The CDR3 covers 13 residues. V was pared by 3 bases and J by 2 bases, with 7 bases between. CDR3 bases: TGCGCCAGCAGCCAGGGAGCGAACTATGGCTACACCTTC. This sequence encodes CASSQGANYGYTF.

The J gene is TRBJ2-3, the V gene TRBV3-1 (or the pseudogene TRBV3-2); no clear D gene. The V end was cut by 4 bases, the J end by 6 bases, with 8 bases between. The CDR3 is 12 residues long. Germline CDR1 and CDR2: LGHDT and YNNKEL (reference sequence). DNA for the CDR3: TGTGCCAGCAGCCGGAGTCTGGATACGCAGTATTTT. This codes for CASSRSLDTQYF.